This T cell receptor (beta chain) was recovered during a study of T cells in localized non-small cell lung cancer. Study-level points and caveats: Analysis by sequencing included only one tumor region, so heterogeneity remains possible. Tumor trailed uninvolved adjacent lung in T cell clonality, which peaked there. Appearing in adjacent lung were a median roughly 60 of the top 100 tumor clones. Longer overall survival accompanied higher blood T cell density.

Of note for this clone: Its antigen remains unknown.

Libraries were prepared by immunoSEQ multiplex PCR; TCRdb keeps only in-frame clonotypes and omits some of them. In the table there are about 60,000 clones, roughly nine tenths of which are singletons. Germline-derived CDR1 and CDR2 are SEHNR and FQNEAQ (reference sequence). V was cut by 5 bases and J by 1 base, with 14 bases left in between. This CDR3 spans 15 amino acids. This chain joins TRBV7-9 and TRBJ1-1; D uncertain. The TCR sequence derives from a woman between 35 and 75 years old with stage I lung adenocarcinoma. Sample: peripheral blood, taken before any cancer treatment. This chain's CDR3 is CASSPSGRANTEAFF. The CDR3 region has the DNA TGTGCCAGCAGCCCCTCGGGGAGGGCGAACACTGAAGCTTTCTTT.